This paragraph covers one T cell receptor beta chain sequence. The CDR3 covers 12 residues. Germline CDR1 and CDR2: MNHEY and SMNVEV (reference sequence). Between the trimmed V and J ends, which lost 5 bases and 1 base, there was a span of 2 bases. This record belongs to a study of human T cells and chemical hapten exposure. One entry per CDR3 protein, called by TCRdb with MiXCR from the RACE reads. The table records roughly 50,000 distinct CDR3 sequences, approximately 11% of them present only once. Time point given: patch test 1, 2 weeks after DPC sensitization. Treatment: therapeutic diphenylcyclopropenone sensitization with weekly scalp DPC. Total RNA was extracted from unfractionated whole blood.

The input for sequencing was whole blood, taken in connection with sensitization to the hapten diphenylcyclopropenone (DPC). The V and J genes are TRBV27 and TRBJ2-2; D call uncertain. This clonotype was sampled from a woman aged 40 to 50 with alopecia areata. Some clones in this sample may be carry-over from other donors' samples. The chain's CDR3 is CASSKNTGELFF. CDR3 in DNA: TGTGCCAGCAGTAAGAACACCGGGGAGCTGTTTTTT.